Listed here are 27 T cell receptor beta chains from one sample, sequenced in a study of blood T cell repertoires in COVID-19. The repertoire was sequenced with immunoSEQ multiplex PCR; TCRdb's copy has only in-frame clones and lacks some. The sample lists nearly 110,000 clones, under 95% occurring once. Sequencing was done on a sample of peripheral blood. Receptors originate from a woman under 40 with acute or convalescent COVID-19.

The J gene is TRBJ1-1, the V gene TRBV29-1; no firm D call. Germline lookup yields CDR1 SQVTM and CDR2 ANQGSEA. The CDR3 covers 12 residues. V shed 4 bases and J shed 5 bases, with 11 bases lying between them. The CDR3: CSVGRVSTEAFF. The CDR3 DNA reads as TGCAGCGTTGGTCGGGTATCGACTGAAGCTTTCTTT.

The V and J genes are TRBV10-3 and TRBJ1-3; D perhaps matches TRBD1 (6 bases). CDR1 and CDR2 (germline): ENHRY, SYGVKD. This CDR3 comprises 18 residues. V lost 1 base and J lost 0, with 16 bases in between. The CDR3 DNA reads TGTGCCATCAGTGAGTGGGGTAAAGGGGGTGACTCTGGAAACACCATATATTTT. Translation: CAISEWGKGGDSGNTIYF.

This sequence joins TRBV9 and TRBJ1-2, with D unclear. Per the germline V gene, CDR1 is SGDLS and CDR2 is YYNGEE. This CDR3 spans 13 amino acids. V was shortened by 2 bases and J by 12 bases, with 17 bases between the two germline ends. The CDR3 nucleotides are TGTGCCAGCAGCGTCGATGACGGGAAGGCAAACACCTTC. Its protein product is CASSVDDGKANTF.

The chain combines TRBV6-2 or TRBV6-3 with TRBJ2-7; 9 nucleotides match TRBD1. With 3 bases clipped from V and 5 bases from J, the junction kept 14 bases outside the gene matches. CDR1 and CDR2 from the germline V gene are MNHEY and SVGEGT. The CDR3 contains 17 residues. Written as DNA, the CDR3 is TGTGCCAGCAGTTATGAAATAGGGACAGGGATAATCCACGAGCAGTACTTC. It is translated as CASSYEIGTGIIHEQYF.

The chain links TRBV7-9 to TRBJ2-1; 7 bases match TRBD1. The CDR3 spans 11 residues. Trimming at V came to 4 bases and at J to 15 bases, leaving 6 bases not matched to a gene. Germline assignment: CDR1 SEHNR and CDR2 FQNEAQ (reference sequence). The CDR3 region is CASSSTGVGFF. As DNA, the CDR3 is TGTGCCAGCAGCTCCACAGGGGTCGGGTTCTTC.

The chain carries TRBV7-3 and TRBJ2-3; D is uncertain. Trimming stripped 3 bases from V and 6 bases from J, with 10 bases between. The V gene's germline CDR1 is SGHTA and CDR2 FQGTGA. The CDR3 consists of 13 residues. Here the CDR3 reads CASSLQIRDTQYF. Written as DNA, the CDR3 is TGTGCCAGCAGCTTGCAAATCCGGGATACGCAGTATTTT.

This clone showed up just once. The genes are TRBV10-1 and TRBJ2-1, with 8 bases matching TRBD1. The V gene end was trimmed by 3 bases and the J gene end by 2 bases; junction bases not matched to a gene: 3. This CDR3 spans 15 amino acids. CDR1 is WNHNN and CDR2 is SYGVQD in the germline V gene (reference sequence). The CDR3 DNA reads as TGCGCCAGCAGTGACCGACAGGGGCCCTACAATGAGCAGTTCTTC. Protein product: CASSDRQGPYNEQFF.

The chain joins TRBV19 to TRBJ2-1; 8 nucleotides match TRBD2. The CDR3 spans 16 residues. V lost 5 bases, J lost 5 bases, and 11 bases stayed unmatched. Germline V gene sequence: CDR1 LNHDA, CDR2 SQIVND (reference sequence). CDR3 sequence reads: CASSLIAGWVNNEQFF. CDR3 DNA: TGTGCCAGTAGTTTAATAGCGGGGTGGGTTAACAATGAGCAGTTCTTC. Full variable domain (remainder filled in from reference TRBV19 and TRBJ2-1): DGGITQSPKYLFRKEGQNVTLSCEQNLNHDAMYWYRQDPGQGLRLIYYSQIVNDFQKGDIAEGYSVSREKKESFPLTVTSAQKNPTAFYLCASSLIAGWVNNEQFFGPGTRLTVL.

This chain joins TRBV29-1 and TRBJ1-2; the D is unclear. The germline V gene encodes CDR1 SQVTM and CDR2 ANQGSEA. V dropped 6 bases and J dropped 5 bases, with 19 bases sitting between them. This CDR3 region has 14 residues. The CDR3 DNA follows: TGCAGCGTGACTTCGGGAGATACCGGATATGGCTACACCTTC. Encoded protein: CSVTSGDTGYGYTF.

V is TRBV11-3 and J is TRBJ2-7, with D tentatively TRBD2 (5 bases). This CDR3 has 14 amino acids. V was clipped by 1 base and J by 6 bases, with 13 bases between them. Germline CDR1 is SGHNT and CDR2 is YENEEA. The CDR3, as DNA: TGTGCCAGCAGCTTAGTCACAGTCCTAGCCGAGCAGTACTTC. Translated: CASSLVTVLAEQYF.

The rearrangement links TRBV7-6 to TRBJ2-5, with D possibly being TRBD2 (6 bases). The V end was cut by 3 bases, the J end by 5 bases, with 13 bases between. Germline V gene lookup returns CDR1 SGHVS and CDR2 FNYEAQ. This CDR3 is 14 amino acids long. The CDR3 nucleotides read TGTGCCAGCAGCTTTGGCGGGGCGGGGGAGACCCAGTACTTC. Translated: CASSFGGAGETQYF.

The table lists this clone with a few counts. CDR3 amino acids: CASGDRGNYEQYF. CDR3 DNA sequence: TGTGCTAGTGGAGACAGGGGGAATTACGAGCAGTACTTC. The V and J genes are TRBV12-5 and TRBJ2-7; 9 bases agree with TRBD1. The trim removed 6 bases at V and 4 bases at J, leaving 4 bases unmatched. Per germline, CDR1 LGHNT and CDR2 FRNRAP. This CDR3 has 13 amino acids.

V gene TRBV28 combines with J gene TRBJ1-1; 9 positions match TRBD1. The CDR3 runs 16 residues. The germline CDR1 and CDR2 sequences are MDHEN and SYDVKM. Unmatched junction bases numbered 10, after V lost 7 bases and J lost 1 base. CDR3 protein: CASNPGQGLGNTEAFF. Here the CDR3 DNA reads TGTGCCAGCAACCCCGGACAGGGGTTGGGGAACACTGAAGCTTTCTTT.

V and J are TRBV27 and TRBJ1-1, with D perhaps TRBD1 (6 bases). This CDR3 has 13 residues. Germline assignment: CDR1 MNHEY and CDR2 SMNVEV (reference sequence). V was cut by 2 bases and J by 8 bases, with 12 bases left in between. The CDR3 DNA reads TGTGCCAGCAGTTTAAGGGAGGGGGGCGAAGCTTTCTTT. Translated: CASSLREGGEAFF.

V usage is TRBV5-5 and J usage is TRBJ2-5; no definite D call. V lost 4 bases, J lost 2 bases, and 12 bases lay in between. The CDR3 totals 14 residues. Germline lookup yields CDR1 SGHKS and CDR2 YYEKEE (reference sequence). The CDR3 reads CASSMHTRQETQYF. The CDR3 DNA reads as TGTGCCAGCAGCATGCATACCCGGCAAGAGACCCAGTACTTC.

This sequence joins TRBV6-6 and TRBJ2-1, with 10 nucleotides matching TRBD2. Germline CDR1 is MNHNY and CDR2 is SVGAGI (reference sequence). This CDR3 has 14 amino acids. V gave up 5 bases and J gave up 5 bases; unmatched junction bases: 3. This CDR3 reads CASSKSGGDNEQFF. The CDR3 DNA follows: TGTGCCAGCAGTAAAAGCGGGGGGGACAATGAGCAGTTCTTC.

The CDR3 region is CASSDTGQSYSNQPQHF. For the CDR3, the DNA is TGTGCCAGCAGTGATACCGGACAGAGTTATAGCAATCAGCCCCAGCATTTT. The chain employs TRBV6-1 and TRBJ1-5; TRBD1 might be the D (6 bases). V gave up 3 bases and J gave up 0 bases, with 15 bases separating them. The germline CDR1 and CDR2 sequences are MNHNS and SASEGT. The CDR3 consists of 17 residues.

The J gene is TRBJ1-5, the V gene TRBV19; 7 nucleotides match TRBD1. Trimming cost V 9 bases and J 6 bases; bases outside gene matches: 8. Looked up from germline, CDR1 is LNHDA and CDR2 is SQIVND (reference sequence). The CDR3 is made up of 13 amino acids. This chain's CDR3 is CASDDRDRQPQHF. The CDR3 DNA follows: TGTGCCAGCGATGACAGGGATCGTCAGCCCCAGCATTTT.

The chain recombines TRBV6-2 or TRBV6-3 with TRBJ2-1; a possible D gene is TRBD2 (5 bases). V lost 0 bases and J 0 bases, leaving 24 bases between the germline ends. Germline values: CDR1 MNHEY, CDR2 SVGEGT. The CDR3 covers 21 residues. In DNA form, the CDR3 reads TGTGCCAGCAGTTACTCGACTAAAAAGAGTTTAATTCAAAGCTCCTACAATGAGCAGTTCTTC. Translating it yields CASSYSTKKSLIQSSYNEQFF.

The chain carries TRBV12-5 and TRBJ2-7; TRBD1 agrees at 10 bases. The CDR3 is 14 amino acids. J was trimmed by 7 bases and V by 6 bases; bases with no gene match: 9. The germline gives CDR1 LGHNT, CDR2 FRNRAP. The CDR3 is CASGPRQGAGEQYF. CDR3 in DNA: TGTGCTAGTGGGCCGCGACAGGGGGCGGGGGAGCAGTACTTC. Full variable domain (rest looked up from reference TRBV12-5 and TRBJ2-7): DARVTQTPRHKVTEMGQEVTMRCQPILGHNTVFWYRQTMMQGLELLAYFRNRAPLDDSGMPKDRFSAEMPDATLATLKIQPSEPRDSAVYFCASGPRQGAGEQYFGPGTRLTVT.

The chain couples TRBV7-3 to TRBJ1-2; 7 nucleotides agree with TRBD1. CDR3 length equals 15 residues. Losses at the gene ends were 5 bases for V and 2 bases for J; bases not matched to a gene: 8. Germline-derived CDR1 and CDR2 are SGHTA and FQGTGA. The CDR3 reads CASSPRTGENYGYTF. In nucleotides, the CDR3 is TGTGCCAGCAGCCCTAGGACAGGAGAGAACTATGGCTACACCTTC.

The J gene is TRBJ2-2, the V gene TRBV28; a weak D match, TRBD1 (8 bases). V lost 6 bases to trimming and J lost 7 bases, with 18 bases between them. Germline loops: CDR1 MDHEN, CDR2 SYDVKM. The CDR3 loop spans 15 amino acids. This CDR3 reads CASRAPDREGGELFF. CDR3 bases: TGTGCCAGCAGGGCCCCGGACAGGGAGGGCGGGGAGCTGTTTTTT.

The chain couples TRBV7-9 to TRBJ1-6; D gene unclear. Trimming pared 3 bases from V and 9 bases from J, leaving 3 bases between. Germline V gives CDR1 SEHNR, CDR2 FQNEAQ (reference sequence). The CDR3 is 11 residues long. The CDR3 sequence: CASSFSSPLHF. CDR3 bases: TGTGCCAGCAGCTTTAGTTCACCCCTCCACTTT.

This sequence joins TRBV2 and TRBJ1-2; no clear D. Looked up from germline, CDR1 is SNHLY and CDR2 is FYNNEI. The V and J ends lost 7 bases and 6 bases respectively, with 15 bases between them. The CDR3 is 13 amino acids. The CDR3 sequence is CASNLSPSHGYTF. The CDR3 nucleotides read TGTGCCAGCAATTTAAGCCCATCGCATGGCTACACCTTC.

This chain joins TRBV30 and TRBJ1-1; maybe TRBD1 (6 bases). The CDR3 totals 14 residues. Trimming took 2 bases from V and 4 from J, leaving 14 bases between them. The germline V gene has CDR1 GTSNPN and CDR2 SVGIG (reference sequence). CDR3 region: CAWSLQGRVTEAFF. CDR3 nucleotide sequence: TGTGCCTGGAGTCTACAGGGTAGGGTCACTGAAGCTTTCTTT.

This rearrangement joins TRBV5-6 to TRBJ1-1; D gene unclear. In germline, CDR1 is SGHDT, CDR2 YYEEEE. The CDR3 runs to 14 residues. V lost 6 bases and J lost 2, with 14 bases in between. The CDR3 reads CASTIWRFNTEAFF. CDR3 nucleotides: TGTGCCAGCACCATATGGAGATTCAACACTGAAGCTTTCTTT.

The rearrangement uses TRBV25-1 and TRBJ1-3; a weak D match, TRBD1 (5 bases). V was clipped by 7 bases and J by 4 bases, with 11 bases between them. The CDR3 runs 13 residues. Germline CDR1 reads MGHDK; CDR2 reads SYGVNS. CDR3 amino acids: CASIGDSGNTIYF. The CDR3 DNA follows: TGTGCCAGCATCGGGGACTCGGGAAACACCATATATTTT.